The 10 T cell receptor delta chains presented below share a single source sample, sequenced in a study of γδ T cells in repeated Plasmodium falciparum infection (dated by TCRdb to about 2021). For bulk TCR repertoire analysis, Vgamma9/Vdelta2+ and Vdelta2-negative gammadelta T cell populations were flow-sorted out of peripheral blood mononuclear cells. The method was multiplex PCR. These reads were obtained on an Illumina MiSeq. Public reads were reanalyzed in TCRdb with CATT, and rows carrying the same DNA were merged afterwards. This sample holds about 51,000 delta-chain clones; 1.9% were observed only once. The top ten clones comprise around 24% of the sample. What was sequenced was gamma-delta T cells from blood. The receptors originated from a pool of human donors (malaria-infected and uninfected, not separated).

At least ten counts were recorded for this clone. The chain employs TRDV2 and TRDJ3, with 7 bases aligning to TRDD3. TCRdb does not report a J gene; here it was assigned by matching the DNA to germline references. CDR1 and CDR2 (germline): GEAIGNYY, EKD. V shed 0 bases and J 0 bases; nucleotides not matched to a gene: 4. The CDR3 contains 18 residues. CDR3 sequence (DNA): TGTGCCTGTGACACCGCTGGGGGCCTCTCCTGGGACACCCGACAGATGTTTTTC. This codes for CACDTAGGLSWDTRQMFF.

This clone was detected a few times. Given a far larger clone just one base away, this is likely a sequencing read error. Other nucleotide sequences in the sample specify the same CDR3. This chain links TRDV3 with TRDJ1; possible D gene TRDD3, 6 bases. The J gene, missing from TCRdb, was assigned here through DNA to germline matching. This CDR3 is 20 amino acids long. The germline CDR1 and CDR2 sequences are TVYSNPD and GDNSRS (reference sequence). The CDR3 DNA reads as TGTGCCTACAAAACCTACTGGGTTGCCACCGTATCCACTTACACCGACAAACTCATCTTT. This encodes CAYKTYWVATVSTYTDKLIF.

This clone has more than one count but fewer than ten. A far larger clone is a single base away, which makes a read error likely. Different DNA sequences within this sample yield the same CDR3. V and J are TRDV1 and TRDJ2, with D uncertain. As TCRdb names no J gene, one was assigned here on the basis of a DNA match to germline. The V gene's germline CDR1 is TSWWSYY and CDR2 QGS. V lost 4 bases to trimming and J lost 8 bases, with 14 bases between them. The CDR3 extends over 14 amino acids. The CDR3 DNA follows: TGTGCTCTTGGGGCCCGACTCCGGAGGGCACAACTCTTCTTT. Encoded protein: CALGARLRRAQLFF.

This clone was recorded many times. Given a far larger clone just one base away, this is likely a sequencing read error. Other DNA variants within this sample encode the same CDR3. The V and J genes are TRDV3 and TRDJ1, with D perhaps matching TRDD3 (5 bases). TCRdb lists no J gene, so it was determined here by aligning the DNA to germline. Germline V CDR1 and CDR2: TVYSNPD, GDNSRS (reference sequence). The length of the CDR3 is 17 residues. For the CDR3, the DNA is TGTGCTCAAAGGTTAAGGACTGGAGGACCCTACACCGATAAACTCATCTTT. Its translation: CAQRLRTGGPYTDKLIF.

This clone was seen more than once but under ten times. It is likely a read error: a sequence one base away is far more abundant. The sample holds other DNA sequences that translate to the same CDR3. The chain joins TRDV1 to TRDJ1; 9 nucleotides match TRDD3. Germline matching of the DNA provided the J gene here, since TCRdb leaves it blank. Germline loops: CDR1 TSWWSYY, CDR2 QGS. After removal of 2 bases from V and 0 bases from J, the junction contained 22 bases not matched to a gene. The CDR3 spans 22 residues. CDR3 region: CALGEAALYIWGISFNTDKLIF. Here the CDR3 DNA reads TGTGCTCTTGGGGAAGCGGCCCTCTACATCTGGGGGATTTCGTTTAACACCGATAAACTCATCTTT.

This clone was seen more than once but under ten times. A single base is all that separates this from a far larger clone, so a read error is likely. This sample also contains other DNA sequences that code for the same CDR3. The chain uses TRDV1 and TRDJ2, with 12 bases fitting TRDD3. TCRdb supplies no J gene; here it was assigned by aligning the nucleotide sequence to germline. CDR3 size: 20 residues. V trimming: 0 bases; J trimming: 8 bases; junction bases outside the gene matches: 16. Germline CDR1 reads TSWWSYY; CDR2 reads QGS. The CDR3 is CALGELPFPYWGILEAQLFF. The DNA for the CDR3 is TGTGCTCTTGGGGAACTACCGTTCCCATACTGGGGGATACTTGAGGCACAACTCTTCTTT.

This clone appeared many times. TCRdb assigns this DNA the protein of a much larger clone, which departs from its translation at residue 14; this likely reflects a read error, and the protein shown comes from translating the DNA. The chain couples TRAV38-2/DV8 to TRDJ1; 11 positions agree with TRDD3. This CDR3 has 17 residues. Germline loops: CDR1 TSESDYY, CDR2 QEAYKQQN. The CDR3 DNA sequence: TGTGCCTTCCAGGGGGATGGGGGATACGGTGGCACCGATAGACTCATCTTT. This encodes CAFQGDGGYGGTDRLIF.

This clone was seen ten or more times. A far more abundant clone sits one base away, making this likely a read error. In the same sample, other DNA sequences code for this CDR3. The chain combines TRDV3 with TRDJ1; 10 bases map to TRDD3. The J gene, missing from TCRdb, was assigned here through DNA to germline matching. The CDR3 is 18 amino acids. J gave up 0 bases and V 4 bases, and 17 bases lay outside the gene matches. Germline CDR1 is TVYSNPD and CDR2 is GDNSRS (reference sequence). The CDR3 DNA reads TGTGCCTATAGCTCCTCCGATGGGGGATACACCAACACCGATAAACTCATCTTT. Its protein product is CAYSSSDGGYTNTDKLIF.

In its sample, this clone was seen many times. The amino acid sequence in TCRdb belongs to a much larger clone and departs from this DNA's translation at residue 17, likely a sequencing read error; the sequence shown is translated from the DNA. The chain links TRDV1 to TRDJ1; 7 bases match TRDD3. The CDR3 is 18 residues long. The germline gives CDR1 TSWWSYY, CDR2 QGS. The CDR3 DNA is TGTGCTCTTGGGGAACATCTATGGAAGATTTGGGGGACCGATAAACTCACCTTT. It specifies CALGEHLWKIWGTDKLTF.

Worth noting for this clone: The TCRdb protein, from a much larger clone, departs from this DNA's translation at residue 3, likely by read error; the protein shown derives from the DNA. The genes are TRDV1 and TRDJ1; 9 nucleotides line up with TRDD3. Matching the DNA to germline supplied the J gene, which TCRdb does not give. CDR3 length equals 20 residues. The germline V gene encodes CDR1 TSWWSYY and CDR2 QGS. This CDR3 is CAIGGARPYWGTGRGDKLIF. The CDR3 DNA reads TGTGCTATTGGGGGGGCAAGACCGTACTGGGGGACGGGCCGTGGCGATAAACTCATCTTT.